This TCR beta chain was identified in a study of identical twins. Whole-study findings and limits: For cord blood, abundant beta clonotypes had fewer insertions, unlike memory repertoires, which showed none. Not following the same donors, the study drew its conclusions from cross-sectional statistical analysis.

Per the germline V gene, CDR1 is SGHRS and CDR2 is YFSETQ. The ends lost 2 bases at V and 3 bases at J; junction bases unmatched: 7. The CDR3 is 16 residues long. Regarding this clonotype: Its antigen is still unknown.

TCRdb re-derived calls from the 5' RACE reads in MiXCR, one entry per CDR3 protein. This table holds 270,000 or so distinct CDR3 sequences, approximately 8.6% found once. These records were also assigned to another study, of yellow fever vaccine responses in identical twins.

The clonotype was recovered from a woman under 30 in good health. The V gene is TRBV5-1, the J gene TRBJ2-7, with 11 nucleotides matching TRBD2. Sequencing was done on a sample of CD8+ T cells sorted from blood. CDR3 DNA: TGCGCCAGCAGCTTTGGAATAGCGGGGGGGCACTACGAGCAGTACTTC. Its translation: CASSFGIAGGHYEQYF.